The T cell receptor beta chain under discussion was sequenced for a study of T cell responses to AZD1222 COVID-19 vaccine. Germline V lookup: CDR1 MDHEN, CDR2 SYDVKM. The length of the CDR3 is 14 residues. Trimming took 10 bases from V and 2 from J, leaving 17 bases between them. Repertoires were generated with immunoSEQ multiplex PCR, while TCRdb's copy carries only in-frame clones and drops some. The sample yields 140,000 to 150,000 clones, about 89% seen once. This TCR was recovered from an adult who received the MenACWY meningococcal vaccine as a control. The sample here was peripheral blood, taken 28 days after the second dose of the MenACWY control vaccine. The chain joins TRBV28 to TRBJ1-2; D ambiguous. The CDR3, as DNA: TGTGCCATCGGGAGTCCCTCACCCAACTATGGCTACACCTTC. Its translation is CAIGSPSPNYGYTF.